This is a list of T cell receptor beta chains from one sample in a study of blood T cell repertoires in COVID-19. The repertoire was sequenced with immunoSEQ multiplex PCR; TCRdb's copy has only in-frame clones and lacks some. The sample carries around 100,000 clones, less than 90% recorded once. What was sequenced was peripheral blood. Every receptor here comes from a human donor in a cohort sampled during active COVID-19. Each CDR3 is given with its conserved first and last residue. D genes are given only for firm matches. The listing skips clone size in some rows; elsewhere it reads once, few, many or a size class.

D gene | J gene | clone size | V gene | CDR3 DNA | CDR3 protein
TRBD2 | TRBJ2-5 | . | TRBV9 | TGTGCCAGCAGCCCAAGCGGGGGGGTTCAAGAGACCCAGTACTTC | CASSPSGGVQETQYF
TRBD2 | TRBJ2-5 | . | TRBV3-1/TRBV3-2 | TGTGCCAGCAGCCGACTAGCGGGAGACGAGACCCAGTACTTC | CASSRLAGDETQYF
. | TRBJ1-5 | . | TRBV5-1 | TGCGCCAGCAGCTTGAGATCAGGTGATAATCAGCCCCAGCATTTT | CASSLRSGDNQPQHF
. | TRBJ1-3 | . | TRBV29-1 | TGCAGCGTTGATTCAGGGCCCGGAAACACCATATATTTT | CSVDSGPGNTIYF
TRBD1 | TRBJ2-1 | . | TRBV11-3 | TGTGCCAGCAGCTTGTCCCGGACAGGATACAATGAGCAGTTCTTC | CASSLSRTGYNEQFF
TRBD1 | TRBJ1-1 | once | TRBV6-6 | TGTGCCAGCAGTGACCGGGACAGGGGGTGGACTGAAGCTTTCTTT | CASSDRDRGWTEAFF
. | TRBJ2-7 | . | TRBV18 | TGTGCCAGCTCACCCGAACGAGAGCCCGGGTGGCGCGAGCAGTACTTC | CASSPEREPGWREQYF
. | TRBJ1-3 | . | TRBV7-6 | TGTGCCAGCAGCTTAGCTGGGGTGGGAGACTCTGGAAACACCATATATTTT | CASSLAGVGDSGNTIYF
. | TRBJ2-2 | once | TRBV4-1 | TGCGCCAGCAGCCAAGATCAGGAAACCGGGGAGCTGTTTTTT | CASSQDQETGELFF
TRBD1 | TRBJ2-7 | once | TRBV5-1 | TGCGCCAGCAGTGTGACAGGGGGGGACGAGCAGTACTTC | CASSVTGGDEQYF
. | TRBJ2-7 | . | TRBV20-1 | TGCAGTGCTAGTTTCCTCGGGAGAGGTCACGAGCAGTACTTC | CSASFLGRGHEQYF
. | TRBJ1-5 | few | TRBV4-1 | TGCGCCAGCAGCCAAGAGGGGAGGACAAGTGGCAATCAGCCCCAGCATTTT | CASSQEGRTSGNQPQHF
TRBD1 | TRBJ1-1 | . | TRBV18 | TGTGCCAGCTCATTTGACAGGGGGGGTTCTTTGAACACTGAAGCTTTCTTT | CASSFDRGGSLNTEAFF
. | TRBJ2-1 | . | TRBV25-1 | TGTGCCAGCAGCGGGAGTTTGGGTGAGCAGTTCTTC | CASSGSLGEQFF
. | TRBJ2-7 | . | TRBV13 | TGTGCCACCACCCTAGGGCAGAACCACGAGCAGTACTTC | CATTLGQNHEQYF
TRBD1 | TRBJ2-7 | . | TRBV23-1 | TGCGCCAGCAGTCACCCTGGACAGGGTCCGGGAGAGCAGTACTTC | CASSHPGQGPGEQYF
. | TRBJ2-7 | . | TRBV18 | TGTGCCAGCTCACCACCGGGCGGGGACGAGCAGTACTTC | CASSPPGGDEQYF
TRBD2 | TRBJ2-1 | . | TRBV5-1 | TGCGCCAGCAGCTTTCGAACTAGCGGGGGGCTTAGCAATGAGCAGTTCTTC | CASSFRTSGGLSNEQFF
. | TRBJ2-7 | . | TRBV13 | TGTGCCAGCAGCATTAGCCCGGGACAACGAGAGCAGTACTTC | CASSISPGQREQYF
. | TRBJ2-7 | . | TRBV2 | TGTGCCAGCAAGGGGGACGGGTACGAGCAGTACTTC | CASKGDGYEQYF
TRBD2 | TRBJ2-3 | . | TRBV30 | TGTGCCTGGAGTGTACAACAGCGGGACACAGATACGCAGTATTTT | CAWSVQQRDTDTQYF
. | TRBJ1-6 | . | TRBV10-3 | TGTGCCATCAGCCTTCAGGGGAATTCACCCCTCCACTTT | CAISLQGNSPLHF
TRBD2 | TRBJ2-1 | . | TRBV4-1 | TGCGCCAGCAGCCAAGCCCCGGGACTAGCGGAATACAATGAGCAGTTCTTC | CASSQAPGLAEYNEQFF
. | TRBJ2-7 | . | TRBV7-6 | TGTGCCAGCAGCCGAGGTATCGGCAGTGACGAGCAGTACTTC | CASSRGIGSDEQYF
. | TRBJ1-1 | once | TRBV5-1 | TGCGCCAGCAGCTTTGGGCAGTTAAACACTGAAGCTTTCTTT | CASSFGQLNTEAFF
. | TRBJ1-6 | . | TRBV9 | TGTGCCAGATACTGGGCGAATTCACCCCTCCACTTT | CARYWANSPLHF
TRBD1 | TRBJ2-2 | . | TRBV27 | TGTGCCAGCACGTTGACGGGACAGGGTTTTTCCCCCGGGGAGCTGTTTTTT | CASTLTGQGFSPGELFF
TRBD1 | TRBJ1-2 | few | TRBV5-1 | TGCGCCAGCAAAAACTCGGGGACAGGGAACAATGGCTACACCTTC | CASKNSGTGNNGYTF
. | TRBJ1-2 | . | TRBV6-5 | TGTGCCAGCAGTTACATAGTGGGCCATCAACCCCTTGGCTACACCTTC | CASSYIVGHQPLGYTF
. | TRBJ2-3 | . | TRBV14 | TGTGCCAGCAGCCAAGTAACAGATACGCAGTATTTT | CASSQVTDTQYF
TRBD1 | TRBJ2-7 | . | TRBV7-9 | TGTGCCAGCAGCTTTTCGGGGGACAGGGGAGACGAGCAGTACTTC | CASSFSGDRGDEQYF
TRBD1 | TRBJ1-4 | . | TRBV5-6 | TGTGCCAGCAGCGCTCCTCGGACAGGGGGCGCCGAAAAACTGTTTTTT | CASSAPRTGGAEKLFF
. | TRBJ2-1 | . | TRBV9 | TGTGCCAGCAGCGAGAGCCCCGTTTCCTACAATGAGCAGTTCTTC | CASSESPVSYNEQFF
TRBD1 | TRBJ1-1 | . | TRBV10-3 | TGTGCCATCAGAAGTGTGACAGGGATCTTGAACACTGAAGCTTTCTTT | CAIRSVTGILNTEAFF
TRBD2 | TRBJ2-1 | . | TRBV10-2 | TGCGCCAGCAGTCCCGGACTAGCTTACAATGAGCAGTTCTTC | CASSPGLAYNEQFF
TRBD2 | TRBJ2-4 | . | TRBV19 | TGTGCCAGTAGTGAGGGACTAGCGGGAGTCCTACAGTACTTC | CASSEGLAGVLQYF
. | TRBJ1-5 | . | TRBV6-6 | TGTGCCAGCAGGCGTAGCAATCAGCCCCAGCATTTT | CASRRSNQPQHF
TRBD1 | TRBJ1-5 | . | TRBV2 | TGTGCCAGCAGAGGGGACAGGTTGAGCAATCAGCCCCAGCATTTT | CASRGDRLSNQPQHF